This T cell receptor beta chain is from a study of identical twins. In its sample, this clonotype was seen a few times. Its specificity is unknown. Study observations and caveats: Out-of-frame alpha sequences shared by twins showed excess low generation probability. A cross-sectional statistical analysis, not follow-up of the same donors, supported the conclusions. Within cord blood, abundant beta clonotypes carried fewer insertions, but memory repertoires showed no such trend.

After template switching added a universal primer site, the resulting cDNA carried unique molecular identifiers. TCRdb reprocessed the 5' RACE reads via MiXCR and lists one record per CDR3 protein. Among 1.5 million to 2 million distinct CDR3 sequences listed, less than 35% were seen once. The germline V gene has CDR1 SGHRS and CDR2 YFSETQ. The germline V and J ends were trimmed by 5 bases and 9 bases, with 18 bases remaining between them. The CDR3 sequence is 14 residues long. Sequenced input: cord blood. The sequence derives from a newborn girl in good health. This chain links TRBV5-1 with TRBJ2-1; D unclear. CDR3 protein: CASRASAQVGEQFF. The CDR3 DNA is TGCGCCAGCAGGGCCAGTGCTCAAGTGGGTGAGCAGTTCTTC.